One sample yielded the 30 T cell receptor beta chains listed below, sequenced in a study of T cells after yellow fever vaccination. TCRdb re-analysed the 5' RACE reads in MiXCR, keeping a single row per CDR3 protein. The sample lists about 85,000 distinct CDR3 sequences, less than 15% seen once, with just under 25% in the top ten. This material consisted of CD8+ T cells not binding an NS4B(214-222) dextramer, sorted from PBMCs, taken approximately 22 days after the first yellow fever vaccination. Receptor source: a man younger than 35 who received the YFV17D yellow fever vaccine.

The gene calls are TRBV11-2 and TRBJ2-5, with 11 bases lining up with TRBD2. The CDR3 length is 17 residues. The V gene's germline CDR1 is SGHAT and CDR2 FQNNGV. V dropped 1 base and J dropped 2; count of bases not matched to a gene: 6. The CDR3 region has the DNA TGTGCCAGCAGCTTAGGTTCGCTAGCGGGGGGACAAGAGACCCAGTACTTC. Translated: CASSLGSLAGGQETQYF.

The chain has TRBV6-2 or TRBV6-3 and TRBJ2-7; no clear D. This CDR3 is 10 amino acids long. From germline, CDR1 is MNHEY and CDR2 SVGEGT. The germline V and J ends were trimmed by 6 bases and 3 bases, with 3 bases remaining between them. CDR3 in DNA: TGTGCCAGCAGGAACTACGAGCAGTACTTC. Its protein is CASRNYEQYF.

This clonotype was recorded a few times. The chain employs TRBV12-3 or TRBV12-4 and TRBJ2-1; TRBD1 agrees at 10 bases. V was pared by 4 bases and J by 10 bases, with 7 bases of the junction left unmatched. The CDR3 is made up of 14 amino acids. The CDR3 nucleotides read TGTGCCAGCAGTTCCGGGACAGGGGAGTACGAGCAGTTCTTC. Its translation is CASSSGTGEYEQFF.

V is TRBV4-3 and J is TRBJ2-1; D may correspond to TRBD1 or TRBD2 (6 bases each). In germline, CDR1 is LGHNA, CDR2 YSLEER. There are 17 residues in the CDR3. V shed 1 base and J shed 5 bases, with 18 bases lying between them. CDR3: CASSQGYEGGVNNEQFF. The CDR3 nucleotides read TGCGCCAGCAGCCAAGGGTACGAGGGGGGAGTCAACAATGAGCAGTTCTTC.

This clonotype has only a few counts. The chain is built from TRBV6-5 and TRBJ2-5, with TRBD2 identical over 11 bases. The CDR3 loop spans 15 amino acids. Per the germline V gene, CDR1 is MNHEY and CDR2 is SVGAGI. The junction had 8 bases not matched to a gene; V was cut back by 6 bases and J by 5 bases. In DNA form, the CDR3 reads TGTGCCAGCAGCTTAGCGGGGGGGCTTCAGGAGACCCAGTACTTC. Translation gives CASSLAGGLQETQYF.

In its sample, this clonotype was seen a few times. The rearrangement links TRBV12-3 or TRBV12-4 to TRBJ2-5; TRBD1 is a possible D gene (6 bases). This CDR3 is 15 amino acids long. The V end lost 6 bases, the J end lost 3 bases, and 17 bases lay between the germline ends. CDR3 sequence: CASSDGQNGEETQYF. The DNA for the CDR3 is TGTGCCAGCAGCGACGGACAGAACGGTGAAGAGACCCAGTACTTC.

The CDR3 sequence is CSVGIMATEAFF. Written as DNA, the CDR3 is TGCAGCGTTGGGATAATGGCCACTGAAGCTTTCTTT. The V call is TRBV29-1, the J call TRBJ1-1; D is unclear. The CDR3 has 12 amino acids. The V gene's germline CDR1 is SQVTM and CDR2 ANQGSEA. With 4 bases removed from V and 4 bases from J, the gap between germline ends came to 10 bases.

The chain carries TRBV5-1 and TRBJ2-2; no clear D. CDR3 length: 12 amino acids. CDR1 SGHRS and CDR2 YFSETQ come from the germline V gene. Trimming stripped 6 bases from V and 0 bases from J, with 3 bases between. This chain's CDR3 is CASMANTGELFF. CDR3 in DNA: TGCGCCAGCATGGCGAACACCGGGGAGCTGTTTTTT.

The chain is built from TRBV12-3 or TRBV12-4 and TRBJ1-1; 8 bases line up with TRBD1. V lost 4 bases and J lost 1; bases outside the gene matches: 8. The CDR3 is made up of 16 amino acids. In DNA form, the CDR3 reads TGTGCCAGCAGTTCTCTTATACAGGGGGGGAACACTGAAGCTTTCTTT. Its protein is CASSSLIQGGNTEAFF.

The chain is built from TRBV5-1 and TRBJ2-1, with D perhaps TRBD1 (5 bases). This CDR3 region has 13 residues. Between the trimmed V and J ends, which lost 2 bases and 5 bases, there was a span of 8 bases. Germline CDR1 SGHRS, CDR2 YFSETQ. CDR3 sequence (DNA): TGCGCCAGCAGCTTCACAGGTGACAATGAGCAGTTCTTC. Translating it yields CASSFTGDNEQFF.

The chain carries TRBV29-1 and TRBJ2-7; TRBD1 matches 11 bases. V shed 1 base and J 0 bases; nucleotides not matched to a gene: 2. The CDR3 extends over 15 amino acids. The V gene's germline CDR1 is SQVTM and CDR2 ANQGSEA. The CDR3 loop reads CSVEAGTGGSYEQYF. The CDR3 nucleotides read TGCAGCGTTGAAGCCGGGACAGGGGGCTCCTACGAGCAGTACTTC.

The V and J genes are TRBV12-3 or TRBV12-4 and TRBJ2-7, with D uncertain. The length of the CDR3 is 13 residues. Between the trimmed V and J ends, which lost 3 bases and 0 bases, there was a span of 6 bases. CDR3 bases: TGTGCCAGCAGTTTTTCGGACTCCTACGAGCAGTACTTC. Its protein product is CASSFSDSYEQYF.

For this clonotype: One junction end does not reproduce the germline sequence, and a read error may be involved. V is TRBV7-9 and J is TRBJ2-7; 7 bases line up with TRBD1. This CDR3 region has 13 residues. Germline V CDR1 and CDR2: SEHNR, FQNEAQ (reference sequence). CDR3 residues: CASTSGTVYGQYF. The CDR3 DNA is TGTGCCAGCACCTCCGGGACAGTCTACGGGCAGTACTTC. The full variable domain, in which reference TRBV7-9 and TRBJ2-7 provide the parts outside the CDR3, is DTGVSQNPRHKITKRGQNVTFRCDPISEHNRLYWYRQTLGQGPEFLTYFQNEAQLEKSRLLSDRFSAERPKGSFSTLEIQRTEQGDSAMYLCASTSGTVYGQYFGPGTRLTVT.

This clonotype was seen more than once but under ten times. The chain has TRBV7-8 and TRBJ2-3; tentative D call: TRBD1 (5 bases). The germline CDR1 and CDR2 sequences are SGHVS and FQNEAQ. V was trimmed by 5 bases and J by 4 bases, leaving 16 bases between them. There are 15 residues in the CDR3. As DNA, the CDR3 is TGTGCCAGCAGCCCAAGGGGTGGGATTCCAGATACGCAGTATTTT. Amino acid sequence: CASSPRGGIPDTQYF.

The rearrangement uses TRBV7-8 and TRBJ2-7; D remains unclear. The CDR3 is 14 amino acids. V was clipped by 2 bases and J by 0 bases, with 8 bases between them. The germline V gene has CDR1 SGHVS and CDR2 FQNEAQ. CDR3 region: CASSLRAASYEQYV. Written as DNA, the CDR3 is TGTGCCAGCAGCTTAAGAGCCGCCTCCTACGAGCAGTACGTC.

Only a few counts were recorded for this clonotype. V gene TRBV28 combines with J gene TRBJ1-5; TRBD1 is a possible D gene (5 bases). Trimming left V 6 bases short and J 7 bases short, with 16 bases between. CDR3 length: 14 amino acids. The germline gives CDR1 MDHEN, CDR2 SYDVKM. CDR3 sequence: CASSTQGTGQPQHF. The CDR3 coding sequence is TGTGCCAGCAGCACCCAGGGTACGGGACAGCCCCAGCATTTT.

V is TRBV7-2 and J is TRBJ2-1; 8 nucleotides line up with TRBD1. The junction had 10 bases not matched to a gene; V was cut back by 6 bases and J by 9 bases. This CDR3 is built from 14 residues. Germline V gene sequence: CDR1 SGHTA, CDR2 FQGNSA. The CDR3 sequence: CASSPQGAHPEQFF. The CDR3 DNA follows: TGTGCCAGCAGTCCGCAGGGGGCCCATCCTGAGCAGTTCTTC.

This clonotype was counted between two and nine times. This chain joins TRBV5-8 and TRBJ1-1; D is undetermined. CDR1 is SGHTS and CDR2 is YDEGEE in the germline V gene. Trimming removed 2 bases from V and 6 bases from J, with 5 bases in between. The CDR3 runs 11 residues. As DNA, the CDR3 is TGTGCCAGCAGCTTTGGGTCTGAAGCTTTCTTT. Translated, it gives CASSFGSEAFF.

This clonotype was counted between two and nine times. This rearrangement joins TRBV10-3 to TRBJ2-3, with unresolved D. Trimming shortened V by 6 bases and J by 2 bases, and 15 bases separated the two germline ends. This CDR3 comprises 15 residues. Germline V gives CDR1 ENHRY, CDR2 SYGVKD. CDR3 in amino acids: CAIRGSPLHTDTQYF. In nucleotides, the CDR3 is TGTGCCATCAGGGGATCACCCCTCCACACAGATACGCAGTATTTT.

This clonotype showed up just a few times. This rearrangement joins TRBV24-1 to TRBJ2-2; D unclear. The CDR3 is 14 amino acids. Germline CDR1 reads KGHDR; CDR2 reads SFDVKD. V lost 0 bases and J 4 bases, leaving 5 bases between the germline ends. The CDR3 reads CATSDLTSTGELFF. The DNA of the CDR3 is TGTGCCACCAGTGATTTGACGAGCACCGGGGAGCTGTTTTTT.

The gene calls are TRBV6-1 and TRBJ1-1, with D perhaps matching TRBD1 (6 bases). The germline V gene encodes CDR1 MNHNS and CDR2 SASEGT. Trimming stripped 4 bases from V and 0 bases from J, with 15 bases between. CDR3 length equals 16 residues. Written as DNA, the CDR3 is TGTGCCAGCAGTGTGGGGGGCAGACTAATGAACACTGAAGCTTTCTTT. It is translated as CASSVGGRLMNTEAFF.

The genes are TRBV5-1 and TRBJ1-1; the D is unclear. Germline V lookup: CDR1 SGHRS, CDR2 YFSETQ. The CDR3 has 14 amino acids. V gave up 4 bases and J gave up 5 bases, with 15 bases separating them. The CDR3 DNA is TGCGCCAGCAGCCTAAACATAGGAAGGACTGAAGCTTTCTTT. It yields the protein CASSLNIGRTEAFF.

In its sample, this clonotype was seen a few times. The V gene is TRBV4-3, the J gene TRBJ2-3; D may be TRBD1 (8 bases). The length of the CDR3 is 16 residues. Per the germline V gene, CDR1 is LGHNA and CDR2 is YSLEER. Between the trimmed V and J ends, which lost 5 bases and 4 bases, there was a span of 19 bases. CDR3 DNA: TGCGCCAGCAGCGCGAAAACAGGGGGGGGTGCAGATACGCAGTATTTT. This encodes CASSAKTGGGADTQYF.

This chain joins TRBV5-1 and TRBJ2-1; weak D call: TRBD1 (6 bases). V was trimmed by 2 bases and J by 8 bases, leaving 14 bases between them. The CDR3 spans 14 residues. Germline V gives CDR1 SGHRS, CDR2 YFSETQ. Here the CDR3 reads CASSFYRELDEQFF. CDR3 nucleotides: TGCGCCAGCAGCTTCTACAGGGAATTGGATGAGCAGTTCTTC.

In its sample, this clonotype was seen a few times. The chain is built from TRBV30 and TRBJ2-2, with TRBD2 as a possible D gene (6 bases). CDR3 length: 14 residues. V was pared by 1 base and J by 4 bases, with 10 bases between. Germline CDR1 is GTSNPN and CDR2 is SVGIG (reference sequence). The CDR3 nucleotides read TGTGCCTGGAGTGCGACGACTAGCACCGGGGAGCTGTTTTTT. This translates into CAWSATTSTGELFF.

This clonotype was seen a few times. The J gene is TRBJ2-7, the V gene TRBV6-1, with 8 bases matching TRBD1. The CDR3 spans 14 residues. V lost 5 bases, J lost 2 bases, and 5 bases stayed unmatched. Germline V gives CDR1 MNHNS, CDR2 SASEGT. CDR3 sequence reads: CASSPRTGTYEQYF. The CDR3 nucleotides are TGTGCCAGCAGTCCAAGGACAGGGACCTACGAGCAGTACTTC.

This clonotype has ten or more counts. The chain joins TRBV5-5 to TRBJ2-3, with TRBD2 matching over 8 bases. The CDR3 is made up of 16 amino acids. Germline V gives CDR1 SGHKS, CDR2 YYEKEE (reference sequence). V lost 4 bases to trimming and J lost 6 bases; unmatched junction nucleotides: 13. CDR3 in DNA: TGTGCCAGCAGCCCATTGGGACTAGTCTCATCCGATACGCAGTATTTT. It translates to CASSPLGLVSSDTQYF.

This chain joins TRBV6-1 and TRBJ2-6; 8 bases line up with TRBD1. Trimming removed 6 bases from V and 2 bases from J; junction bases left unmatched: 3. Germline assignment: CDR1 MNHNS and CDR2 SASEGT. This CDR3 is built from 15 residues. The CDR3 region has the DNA TGTGCCAGCAGGGACAGGGCCACTGGGGCCAACGTCCTGACTTTC. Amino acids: CASRDRATGANVLTF.

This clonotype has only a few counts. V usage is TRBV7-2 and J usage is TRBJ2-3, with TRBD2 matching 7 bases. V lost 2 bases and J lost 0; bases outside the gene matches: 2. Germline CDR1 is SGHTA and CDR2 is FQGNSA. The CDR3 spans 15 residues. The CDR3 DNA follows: TGTGCCAGCAGCTTATACGGGGGGAGCACAGATACGCAGTATTTT. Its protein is CASSLYGGSTDTQYF.

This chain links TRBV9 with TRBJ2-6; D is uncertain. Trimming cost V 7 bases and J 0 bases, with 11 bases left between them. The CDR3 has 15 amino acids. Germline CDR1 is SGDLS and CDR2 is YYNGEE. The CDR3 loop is CASGASSSGANVLTF. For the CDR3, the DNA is TGTGCCAGCGGCGCTTCTAGCTCTGGGGCCAACGTCCTGACTTTC. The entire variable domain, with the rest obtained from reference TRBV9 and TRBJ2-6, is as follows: DSGVTQTPKHLITATGQRVTLRCSPRSGDLSVYWYQQSLDQGLQFLIQYYNGEERAKGNILERFSAQQFPDLHSELNLSSLELGDSALYFCASGASSSGANVLTFGAGSRLTVL.